This T cell receptor beta chain emerged from a study of identical twins. Study-level points and caveats: Cord blood beta clonotypes that were abundant carried fewer insertions, and memory repertoires showed no such trend. Twin pairs had excess sharing that was weaker in beta out-of-frame sequences.

This clonotype was counted at least ten times. The antigen is not known. Germline CDR1 and CDR2: MNHEY and SVGEGT. CDR3 length: 13 residues. V gave up 4 bases and J gave up 5 bases, with 9 bases separating them. Healthy Caucasians were all of the donors. Unique molecular identifiers were in the cDNA, with template-switch universal primer binding. Each CDR3 protein gets one entry after TCRdb re-called the 5' RACE reads with MiXCR. The sample yields 350,000 or so distinct CDR3 sequences, 7% to 9.5% seen once. The sequenced sample consisted of naive T cells sorted from blood. V gene TRBV6-2 or TRBV6-3 combines with J gene TRBJ2-1; no firm D call. The origin of this receptor is a woman aged 45 to 65 in good health. For the CDR3, the DNA is TGTGCCAGCAGTTTGGATCCGAACAATGAGCAGTTCTTC. Encoded protein: CASSLDPNNEQFF.